This T cell receptor beta chain was captured in a study of T cells expressing NK-cell markers (dated by TCRdb to 2018 to 2020). At the level of the whole study: Three sorted T-cell subsets (CD3+CD56+NKG2C+, CD3+CD56+NKG2C- and CD3+CD56-NKG2C+) from fewer than 10 donors had their TCR beta-chain repertoires profiled. Seven of the eight sequenced donors were HCMV-seropositive and one was HCMV-seronegative. Randomly selected healthy volunteers, three men and five women, were used as the eight sequenced donors. Libraries were sequenced as 2 x 150 bp reads on Illumina HiSeq 2000/2500, MiSeq or NextSeq.

What the work shows at the level of the full study, not this receptor alone: Whether the expanded NKG2C-expressing T cell clones were specific for HCMV antigens was left unclear. For about 6 donors, the dominant CD3+CD56+NKG2C+ clonotypes were among the top 10 CD8+ clonotypes and accounted for roughly 1.0-7.5% of CD8+ T cells. Those dominant clonotypes were again the most abundant among CD3+CD56-NKG2C+ cells in four donors, at about 28.3-60.1%.

Remarks on this clonotype: Its target antigen remains unknown.

The reads were generated on an Illumina HiSeq 2000. The TCR beta cDNA libraries were made using 5'RACE template switching, a step that added both a universal primer site and unique molecular identifiers. Priming for cDNA synthesis came from the TCR beta constant segment, and two successive PCR amplification steps followed. Per the source publication's procedure: Reads were demultiplexed and grouped by UMI with MIGEC, and clonotypes were assembled and quantified with MiTCR. To exclude erroneous sequences, any TCR cDNA sequence not supported by at least two reads was discarded. Downstream repertoire analysis used the tcR package, and clonotypes were matched across fractions by CDR3 nucleotide sequence plus V segment. VDJmatch was used to annotate antigen specificity against VDJdb, with one amino acid substitution allowed in CDR3. The reads went through TCRdb reprocessing, and each CDR3 protein sequence gets one entry with no DNA. The V and J calls reflect TCRdb's pipeline rather than the authors' work. The table kept for this sample lists 500,000 to 700,000 distinct CDR3 sequences. The ten largest clonotypes hold approximately 3.6% of the sample.

To determine HCMV serostatus, a commercial ELISA kit was used to detect HCMV-specific IgG in serum. Ficoll density gradient centrifugation was used to isolate peripheral blood mononuclear cells from blood. The CDR3 measures 15 amino acids from cysteine to phenylalanine. No coding sequence is recorded. Reading the germline V gene (reference sequence) gives CDR1 DFQATT and CDR2 SNEGSKA. The sequencing sample was made of blood T cells: a sorted CD56 or NKG2C T cell subset, CD4+ or CD8+ T cells, or bulk PBMC T cells (not recorded which). Recombination linked TRBV20-1 to TRBJ2-4. The sequence was collected from a man aged 18-30 years in good health. Donor details come from another sample of the same person, matched by shared clones. The CDR3 loop reads CSARDRDRAKNIQYF.